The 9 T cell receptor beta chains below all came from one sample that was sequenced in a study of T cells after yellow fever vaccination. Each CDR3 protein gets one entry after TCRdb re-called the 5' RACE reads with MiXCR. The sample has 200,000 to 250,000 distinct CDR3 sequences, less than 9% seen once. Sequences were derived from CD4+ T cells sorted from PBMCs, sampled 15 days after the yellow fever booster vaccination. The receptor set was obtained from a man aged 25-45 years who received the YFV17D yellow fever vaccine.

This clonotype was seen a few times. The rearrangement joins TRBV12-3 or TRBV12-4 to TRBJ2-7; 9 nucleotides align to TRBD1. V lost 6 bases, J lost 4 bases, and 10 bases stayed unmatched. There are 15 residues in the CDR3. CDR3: CASSQEQGAWYEQYF. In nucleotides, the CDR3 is TGTGCCAGCAGCCAGGAACAGGGGGCATGGTACGAGCAGTACTTC.

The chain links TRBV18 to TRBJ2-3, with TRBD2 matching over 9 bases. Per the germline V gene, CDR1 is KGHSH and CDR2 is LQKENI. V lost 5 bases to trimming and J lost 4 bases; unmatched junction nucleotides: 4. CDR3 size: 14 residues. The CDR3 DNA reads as TGTGCCAGCTCAACTAGCGGGTTCCCAGATACGCAGTATTTT. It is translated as CASSTSGFPDTQYF.

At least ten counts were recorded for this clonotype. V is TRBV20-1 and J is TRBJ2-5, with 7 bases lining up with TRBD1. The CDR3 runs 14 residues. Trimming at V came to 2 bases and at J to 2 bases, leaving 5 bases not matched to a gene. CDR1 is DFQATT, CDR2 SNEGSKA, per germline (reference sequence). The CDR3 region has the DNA TGCAGTGCTAGACTCAGGACAGGTCAAGAGACCCAGTACTTC. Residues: CSARLRTGQETQYF.

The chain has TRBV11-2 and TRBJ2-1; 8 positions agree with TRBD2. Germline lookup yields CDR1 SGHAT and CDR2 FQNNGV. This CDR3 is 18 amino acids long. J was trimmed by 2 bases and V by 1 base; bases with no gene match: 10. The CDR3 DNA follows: TGTGCCAGCAGCTTAGTGGCGGGAGGCGGGAGGACCTACAATGAGCAGTTCTTC. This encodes CASSLVAGGGRTYNEQFF. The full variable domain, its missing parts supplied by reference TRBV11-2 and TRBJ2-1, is EAGVAQSPRYKIIEKRQSVAFWCNPISGHATLYWYQQILGQGPKLLIQFQNNGVVDDSQLPKDRFSAERLKGVDSTLKIQPAKLEDSAVYLCASSLVAGGGRTYNEQFFGPGTRLTVL.

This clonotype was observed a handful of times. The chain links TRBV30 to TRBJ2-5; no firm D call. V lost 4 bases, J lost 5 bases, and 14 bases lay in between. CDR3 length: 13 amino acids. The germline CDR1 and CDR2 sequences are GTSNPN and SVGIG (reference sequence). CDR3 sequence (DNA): TGTGCCTGGACTCGGCGGCTAATCGAGACCCAGTACTTC. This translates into CAWTRRLIETQYF. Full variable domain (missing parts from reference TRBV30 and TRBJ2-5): SQTIHQWPATLVQPVGSPLSLECTVEGTSNPNLYWYRQAAGRGLQLLFYSVGIGQISSEVPQNLSASRPQDRQFILSSKKLLLSDSGFYLCAWTRRLIETQYFGPGTRLLVL.

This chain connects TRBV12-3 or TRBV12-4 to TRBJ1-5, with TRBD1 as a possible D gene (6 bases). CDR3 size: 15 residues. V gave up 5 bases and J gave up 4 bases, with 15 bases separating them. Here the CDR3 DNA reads TGTGCCAGCAGTATCCGATCACAGGGTAATCAGCCCCAGCATTTT. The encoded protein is CASSIRSQGNQPQHF.

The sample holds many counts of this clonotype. The CDR3 sequence: CASSLAWGSPLHF. The DNA of the CDR3 is TGTGCCAGCAGTTTAGCTTGGGGGTCACCCCTCCACTTT. The chain is built from TRBV27 and TRBJ1-6, with D possibly TRBD1 on 5 matching bases. Trimming cost V 2 bases and J 10 bases, with 9 bases left between them. This CDR3 is 13 amino acids long. The V gene's germline CDR1 is MNHEY and CDR2 SMNVEV (reference sequence).

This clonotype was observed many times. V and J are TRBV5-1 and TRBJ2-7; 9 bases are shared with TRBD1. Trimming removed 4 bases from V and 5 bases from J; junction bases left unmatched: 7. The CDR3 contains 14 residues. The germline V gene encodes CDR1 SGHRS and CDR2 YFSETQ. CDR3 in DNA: TGCGCCAGCAGCCTCACAGGGGGCTCGGACGAGCAGTACTTC. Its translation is CASSLTGGSDEQYF.

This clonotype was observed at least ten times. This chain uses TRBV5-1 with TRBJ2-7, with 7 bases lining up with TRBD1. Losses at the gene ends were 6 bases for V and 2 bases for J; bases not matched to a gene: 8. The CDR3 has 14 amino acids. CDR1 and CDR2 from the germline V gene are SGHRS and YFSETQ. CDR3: CASKIGDSAYEQYF. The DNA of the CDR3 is TGCGCCAGCAAAATTGGGGACAGTGCCTACGAGCAGTACTTC.